This T cell receptor beta chain was sequenced in a study of cytomegalovirus exposure and HLA in healthy donors. Amplification used 60 Vbeta primers and 13 Jbeta primers. Sequencing was performed with immunoSEQ multiplex PCR; in TCRdb, only in-frame clones are kept and a portion is missing. The sample consists of some 180,000 clones, around 83% of them appearing once. This CDR3 is built from 17 residues. With V trimmed by 2 bases and J by 6 bases, 17 bases remained unmatched. The germline V gene encodes CDR1 SGHDT and CDR2 YYEEEE. The chain recombines TRBV5-6 with TRBJ2-7; TRBD2 matches at 7 bases. The sequenced sample was PBMCs. The sequence came from a man aged 35 to 55 in good health and CMV-seropositive. In nucleotides, the CDR3 is TGTGCCAGCAGCTTAGCGGGGCGAGGGAGGCCAAGGGTCGAGCAGTACTTC. Its protein product is CASSLAGRGRPRVEQYF.